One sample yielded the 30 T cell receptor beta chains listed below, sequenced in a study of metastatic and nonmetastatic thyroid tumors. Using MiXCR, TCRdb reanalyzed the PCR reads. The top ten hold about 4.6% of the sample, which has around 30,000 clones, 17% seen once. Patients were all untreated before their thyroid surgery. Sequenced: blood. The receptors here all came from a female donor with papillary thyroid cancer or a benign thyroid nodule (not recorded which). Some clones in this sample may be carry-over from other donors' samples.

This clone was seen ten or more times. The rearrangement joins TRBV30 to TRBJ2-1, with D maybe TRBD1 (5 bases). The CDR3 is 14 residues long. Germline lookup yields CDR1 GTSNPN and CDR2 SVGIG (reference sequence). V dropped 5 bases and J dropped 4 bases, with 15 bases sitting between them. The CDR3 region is CAWQFAGWYNEQFF. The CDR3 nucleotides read TGTGCCTGGCAATTCGCAGGGTGGTACAATGAGCAGTTCTTC.

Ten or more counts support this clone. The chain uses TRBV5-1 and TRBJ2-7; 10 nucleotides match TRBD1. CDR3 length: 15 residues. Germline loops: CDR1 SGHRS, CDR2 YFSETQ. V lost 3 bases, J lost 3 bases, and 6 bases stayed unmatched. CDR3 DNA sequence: TGCGCCAGCAGCTCAGGGACAGGGGCCGGCTACGAGCAGTACTTC. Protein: CASSSGTGAGYEQYF.

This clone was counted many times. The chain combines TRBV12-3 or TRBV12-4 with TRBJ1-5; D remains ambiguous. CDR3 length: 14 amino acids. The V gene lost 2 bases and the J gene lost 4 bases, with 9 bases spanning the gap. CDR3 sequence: CASSLSAVNQPQHF. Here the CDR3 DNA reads TGTGCCAGCAGTTTATCAGCGGTGAATCAGCCCCAGCATTTT.

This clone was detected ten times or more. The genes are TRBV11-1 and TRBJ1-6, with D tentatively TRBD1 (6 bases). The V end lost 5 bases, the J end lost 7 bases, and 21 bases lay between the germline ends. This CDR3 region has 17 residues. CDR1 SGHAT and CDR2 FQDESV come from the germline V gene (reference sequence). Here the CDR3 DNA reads TGTGCCAGCAGCCCAGGGACGGGGGGCCGTGGCAATTCACCCCTCCACTTT. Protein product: CASSPGTGGRGNSPLHF.

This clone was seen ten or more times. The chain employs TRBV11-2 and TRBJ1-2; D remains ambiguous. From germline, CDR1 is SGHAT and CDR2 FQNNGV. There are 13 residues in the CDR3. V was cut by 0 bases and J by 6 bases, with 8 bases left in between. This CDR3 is CASSLDLGNGYTF. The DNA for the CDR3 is TGTGCCAGCAGCTTAGATCTCGGGAATGGCTACACCTTC.

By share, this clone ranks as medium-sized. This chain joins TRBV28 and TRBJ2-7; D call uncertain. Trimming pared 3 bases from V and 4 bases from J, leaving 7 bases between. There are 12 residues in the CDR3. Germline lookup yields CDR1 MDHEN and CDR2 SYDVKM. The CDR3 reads CASSLKVYEQYF. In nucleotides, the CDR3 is TGTGCCAGCAGTTTGAAGGTTTACGAGCAGTACTTC. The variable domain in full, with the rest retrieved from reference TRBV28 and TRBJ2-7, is DVKVTQSSRYLVKRTGEKVFLECVQDMDHENMFWYRQDPGLGLRLIYFSYDVKMKEKGDIPEGYSVSREKKERFSLILESASTNQTSMYLCASSLKVYEQYFGPGTRLTVT.

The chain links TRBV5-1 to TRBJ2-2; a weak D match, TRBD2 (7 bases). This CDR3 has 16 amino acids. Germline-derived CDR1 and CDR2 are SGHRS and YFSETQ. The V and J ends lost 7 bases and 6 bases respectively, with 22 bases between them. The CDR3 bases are TGCGCCAGCGGGGAGGGGCCCGGGACAAGATCCGGGGAGCTGTTTTTT. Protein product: CASGEGPGTRSGELFF.

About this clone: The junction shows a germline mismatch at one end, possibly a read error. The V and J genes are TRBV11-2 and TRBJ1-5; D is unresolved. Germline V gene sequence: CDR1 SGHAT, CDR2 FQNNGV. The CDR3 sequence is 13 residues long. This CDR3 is CASILTVVQPQHF. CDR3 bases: TGTGCCAGCATCTTAACAGTGGTTCAGCCCCAGCATTTT.

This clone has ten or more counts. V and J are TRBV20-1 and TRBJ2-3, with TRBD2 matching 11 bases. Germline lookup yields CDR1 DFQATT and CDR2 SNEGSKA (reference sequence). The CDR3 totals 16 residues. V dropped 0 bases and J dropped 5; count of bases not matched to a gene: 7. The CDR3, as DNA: TGCAGTGCTAGAGATCGTAGCGGGGGGGCTAGAGATACGCAGTATTTT. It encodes CSARDRSGGARDTQYF.

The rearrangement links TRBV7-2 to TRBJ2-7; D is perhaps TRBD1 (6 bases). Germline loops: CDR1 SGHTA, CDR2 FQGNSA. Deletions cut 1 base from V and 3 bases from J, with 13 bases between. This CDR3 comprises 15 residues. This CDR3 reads CASSLVGDIDYEQYF. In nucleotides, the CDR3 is TGTGCCAGCAGCTTAGTCGGGGACATTGACTACGAGCAGTACTTC.

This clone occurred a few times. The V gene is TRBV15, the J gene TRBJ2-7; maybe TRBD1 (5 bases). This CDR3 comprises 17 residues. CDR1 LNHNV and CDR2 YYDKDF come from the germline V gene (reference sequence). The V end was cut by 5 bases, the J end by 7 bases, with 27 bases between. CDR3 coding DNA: TGTGCCACCAGCTCACAAAGGGGCAGGTGGCCTCACACAGAGCAGTACTTC. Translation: CATSSQRGRWPHTEQYF.

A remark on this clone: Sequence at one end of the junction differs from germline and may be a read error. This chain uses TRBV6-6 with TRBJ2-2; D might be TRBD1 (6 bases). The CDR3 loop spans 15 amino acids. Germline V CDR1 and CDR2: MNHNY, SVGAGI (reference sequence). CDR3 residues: CASSYWQGYTWERFF. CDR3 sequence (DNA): TGTGCCAGCAGTTACTGGCAGGGGTATACCTGGGAGCGGTTTTTT.

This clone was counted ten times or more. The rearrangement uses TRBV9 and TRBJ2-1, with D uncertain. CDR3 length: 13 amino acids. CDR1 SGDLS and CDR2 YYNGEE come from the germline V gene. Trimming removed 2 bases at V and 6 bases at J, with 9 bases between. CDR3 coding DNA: TGTGCCAGCAGCGTCCAGCCTCGCAATGAGCAGTTCTTC. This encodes CASSVQPRNEQFF. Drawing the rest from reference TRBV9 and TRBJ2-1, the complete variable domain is DSGVTQTPKHLITATGQRVTLRCSPRSGDLSVYWYQQSLDQGLQFLIQYYNGEERAKGNILERFSAQQFPDLHSELNLSSLELGDSALYFCASSVQPRNEQFFGPGTRLTVL.

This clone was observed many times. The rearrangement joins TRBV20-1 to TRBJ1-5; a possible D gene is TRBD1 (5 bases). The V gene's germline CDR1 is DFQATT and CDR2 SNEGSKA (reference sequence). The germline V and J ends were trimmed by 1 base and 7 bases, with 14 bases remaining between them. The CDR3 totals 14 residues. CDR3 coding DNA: TGCAGTGCTAGAGTTTGGGACCCCGGGCAGCCCCAGCATTTT. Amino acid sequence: CSARVWDPGQPQHF.

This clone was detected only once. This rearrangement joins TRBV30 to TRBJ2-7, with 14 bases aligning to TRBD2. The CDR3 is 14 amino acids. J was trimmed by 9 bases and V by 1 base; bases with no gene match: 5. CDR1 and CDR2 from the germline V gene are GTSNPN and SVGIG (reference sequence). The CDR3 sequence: CAWSGTSGRWLQYF. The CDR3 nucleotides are TGTGCCTGGAGTGGGACTAGCGGGAGGTGGCTGCAGTACTTC. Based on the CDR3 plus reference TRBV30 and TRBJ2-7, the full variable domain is SQTIHQWPATLVQPVGSPLSLECTVEGTSNPNLYWYRQAAGRGLQLLFYSVGIGQISSEVPQNLSASRPQDRQFILSSKKLLLSDSGFYLCAWSGTSGRWLQYFGPGTRLTVT.

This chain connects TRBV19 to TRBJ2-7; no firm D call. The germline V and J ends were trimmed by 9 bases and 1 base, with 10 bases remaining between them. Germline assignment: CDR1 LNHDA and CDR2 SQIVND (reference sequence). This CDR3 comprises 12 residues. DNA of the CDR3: TGTGCCAGCAGCGACCTTTCCTACGAGCAGTACTTC. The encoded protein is CASSDLSYEQYF.

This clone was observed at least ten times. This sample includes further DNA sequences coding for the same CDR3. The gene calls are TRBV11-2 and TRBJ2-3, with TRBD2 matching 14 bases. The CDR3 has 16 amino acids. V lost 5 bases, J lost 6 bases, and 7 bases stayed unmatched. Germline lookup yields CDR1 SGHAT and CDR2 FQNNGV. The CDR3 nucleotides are TGTGCCAGCAGCCCCCGACTAGCGGGAGGGCCGGATACGCAGTATTTT. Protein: CASSPRLAGGPDTQYF.

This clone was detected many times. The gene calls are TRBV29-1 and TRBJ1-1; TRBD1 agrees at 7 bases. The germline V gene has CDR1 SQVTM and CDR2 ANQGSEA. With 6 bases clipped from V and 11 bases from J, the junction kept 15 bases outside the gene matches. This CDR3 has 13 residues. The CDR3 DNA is TGCAGCGTCCGGGACAGTGTTTCGGCGGCGGCTTTCTTT. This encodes CSVRDSVSAAAFF. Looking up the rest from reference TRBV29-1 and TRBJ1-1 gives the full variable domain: SAVISQKPSRDICQRGTSLTIQCQVDSQVTMMFWYRQQPGQSLTLIATANQGSEATYESGFVIDKFPISRPNLTFSTLTVSNMSPEDSSIYLCSVRDSVSAAAFFGQGTRLTVV.

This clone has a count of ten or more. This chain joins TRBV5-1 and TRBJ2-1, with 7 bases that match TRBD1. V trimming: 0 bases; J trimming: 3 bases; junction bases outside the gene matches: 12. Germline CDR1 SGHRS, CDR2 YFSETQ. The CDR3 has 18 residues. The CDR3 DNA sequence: TGCGCCAGCAGCTTGGCGGGTTTTAGGGACAGCGTCTACAATGAGCAGTTCTTC. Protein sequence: CASSLAGFRDSVYNEQFF. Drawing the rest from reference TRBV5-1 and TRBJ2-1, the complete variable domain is KAGVTQTPRYLIKTRGQQVTLSCSPISGHRSVSWYQQTPGQGLQFLFEYFSETQRNKGNFPGRFSGRQFSNSRSEMNVSTLELGDSALYLCASSLAGFRDSVYNEQFFGPGTRLTVL.

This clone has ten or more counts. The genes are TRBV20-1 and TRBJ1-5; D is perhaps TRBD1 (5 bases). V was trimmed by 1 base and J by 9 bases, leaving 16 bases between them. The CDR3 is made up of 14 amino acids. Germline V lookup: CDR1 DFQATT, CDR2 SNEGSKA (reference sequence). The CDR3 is CSARAGTAERPQHF. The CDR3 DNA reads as TGCAGTGCTAGAGCCGGGACCGCAGAACGGCCCCAGCATTTT.

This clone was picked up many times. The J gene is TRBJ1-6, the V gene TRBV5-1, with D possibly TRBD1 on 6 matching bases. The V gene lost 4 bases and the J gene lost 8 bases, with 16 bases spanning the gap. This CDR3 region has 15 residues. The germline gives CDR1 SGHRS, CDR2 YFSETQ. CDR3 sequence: CASSTLQGNDSPLHF. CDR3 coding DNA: TGCGCCAGCAGCACCCTACAGGGTAACGATTCACCCCTCCACTTT.

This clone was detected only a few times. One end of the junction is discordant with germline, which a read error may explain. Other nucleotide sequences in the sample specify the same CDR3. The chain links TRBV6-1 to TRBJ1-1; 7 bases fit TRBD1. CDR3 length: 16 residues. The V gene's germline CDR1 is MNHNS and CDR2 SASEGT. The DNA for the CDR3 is TGTGCCAGCACACGCGGTACAGGGGTGGGCGACACTGAAGCTTTTTTT. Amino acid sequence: CASTRGTGVGDTEAFF.

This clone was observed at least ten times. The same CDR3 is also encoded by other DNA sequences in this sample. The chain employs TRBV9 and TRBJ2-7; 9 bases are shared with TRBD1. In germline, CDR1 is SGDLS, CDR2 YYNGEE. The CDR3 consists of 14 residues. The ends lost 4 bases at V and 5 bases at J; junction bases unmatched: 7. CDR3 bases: TGTGCCAGCAGCCCGCGACAGGGGGACCACGAGCAGTACTTC. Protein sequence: CASSPRQGDHEQYF.

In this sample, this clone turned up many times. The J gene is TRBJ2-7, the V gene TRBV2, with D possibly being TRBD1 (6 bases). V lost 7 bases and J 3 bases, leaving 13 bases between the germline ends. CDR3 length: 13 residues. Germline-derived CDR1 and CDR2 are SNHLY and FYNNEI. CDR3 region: CASKGRGGYEQYF. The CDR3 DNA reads TGTGCCAGCAAGGGCAGGGGCGGCTACGAGCAGTACTTC.

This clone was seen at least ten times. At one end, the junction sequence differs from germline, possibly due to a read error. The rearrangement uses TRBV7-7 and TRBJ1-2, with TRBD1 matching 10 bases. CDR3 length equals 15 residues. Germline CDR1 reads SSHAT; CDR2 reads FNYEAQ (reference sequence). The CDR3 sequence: CASSLRQGATYGYTF. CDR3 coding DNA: TGTGCTAGCAGCTTACGACAGGGGGCTACCTATGGCTACACCTTC.

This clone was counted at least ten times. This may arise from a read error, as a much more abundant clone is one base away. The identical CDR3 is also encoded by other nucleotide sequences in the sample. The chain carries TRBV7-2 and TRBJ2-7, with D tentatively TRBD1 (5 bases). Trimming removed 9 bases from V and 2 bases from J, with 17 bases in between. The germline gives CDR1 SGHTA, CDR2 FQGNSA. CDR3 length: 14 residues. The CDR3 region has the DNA TGTGCCAGTAGCCTAGAGGCACAGGCCTACGAGCAGTACTTC. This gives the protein CASSLEAQAYEQYF.

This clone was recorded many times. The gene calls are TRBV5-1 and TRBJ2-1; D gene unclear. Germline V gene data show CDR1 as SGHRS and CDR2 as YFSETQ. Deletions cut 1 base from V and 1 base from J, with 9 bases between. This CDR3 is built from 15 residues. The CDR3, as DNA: TGCGCCAGCAGCTTGACAGTAGGTTCCTACAATGAGCAGTTCTTC. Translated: CASSLTVGSYNEQFF.

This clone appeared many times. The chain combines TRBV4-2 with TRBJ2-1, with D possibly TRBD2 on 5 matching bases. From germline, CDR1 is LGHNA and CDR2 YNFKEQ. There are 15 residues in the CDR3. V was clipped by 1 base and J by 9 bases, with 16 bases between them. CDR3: CASSQVWGEATEQFF. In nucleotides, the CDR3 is TGTGCCAGCAGCCAAGTTTGGGGAGAGGCAACTGAGCAGTTCTTC.

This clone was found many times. CDR3 in amino acids: CASSSPGQGDTGELFF. The CDR3 nucleotides read TGCGCCAGCAGCTCACCGGGACAGGGCGACACCGGGGAGCTGTTTTTT. V gene TRBV5-1 combines with J gene TRBJ2-2; 9 nucleotides align to TRBD1. The CDR3 is 16 amino acids. Trimming removed 3 bases from V and 3 bases from J; junction bases left unmatched: 6. Germline V gives CDR1 SGHRS, CDR2 YFSETQ.

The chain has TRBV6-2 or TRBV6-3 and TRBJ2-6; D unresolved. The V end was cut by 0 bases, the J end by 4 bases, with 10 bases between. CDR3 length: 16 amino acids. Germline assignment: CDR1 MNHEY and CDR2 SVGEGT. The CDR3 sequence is CASSYSVGTGANVLTF. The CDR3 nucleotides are TGTGCCAGCAGTTACTCTGTGGGCACAGGGGCCAACGTCCTGACTTTC.